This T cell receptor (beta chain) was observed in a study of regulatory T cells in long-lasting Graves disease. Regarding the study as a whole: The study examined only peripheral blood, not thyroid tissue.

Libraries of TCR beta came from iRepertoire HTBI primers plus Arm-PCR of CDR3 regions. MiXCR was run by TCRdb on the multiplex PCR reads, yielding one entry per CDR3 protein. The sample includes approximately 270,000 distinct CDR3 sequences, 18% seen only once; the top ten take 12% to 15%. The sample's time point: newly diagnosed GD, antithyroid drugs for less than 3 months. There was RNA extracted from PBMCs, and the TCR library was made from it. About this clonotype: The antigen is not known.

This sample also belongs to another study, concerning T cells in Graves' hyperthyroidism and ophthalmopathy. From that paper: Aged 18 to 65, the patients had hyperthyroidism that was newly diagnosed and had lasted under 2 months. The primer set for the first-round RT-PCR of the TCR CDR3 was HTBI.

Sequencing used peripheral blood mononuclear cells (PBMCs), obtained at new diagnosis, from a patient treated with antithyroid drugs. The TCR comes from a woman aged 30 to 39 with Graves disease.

CDR3 amino acids: CASSIWGTEAFF. For the CDR3, the DNA is TGTGCCAGTAGTATTTGGGGTACTGAAGCTTTCTTT. The chain has TRBV19 and TRBJ1-1; no clear D gene. The CDR3 length is 12 residues. CDR1 and CDR2 (germline): LNHDA, SQIVND (reference sequence). V was shortened by 3 bases and J by 5 bases, with 7 bases between the two germline ends. Full variable domain (missing parts from reference TRBV19 and TRBJ1-1): DGGITQSPKYLFRKEGQNVTLSCEQNLNHDAMYWYRQDPGQGLRLIYYSQIVNDFQKGDIAEGYSVSREKKESFPLTVTSAQKNPTAFYLCASSIWGTEAFFGQGTRLTVV.